Below, one T cell receptor beta chain is given with its context. These data originate in a study of cytomegalovirus exposure and HLA in healthy donors. The junction had 8 bases not matched to a gene; V was cut back by 8 bases and J by 5 bases. This CDR3 is 14 amino acids long. CDR1 and CDR2 from the germline V gene are MNHEY and SVGAGI. PCR amplification relied on 60 Vbeta primers (plus 13 Jbeta primers). Libraries were prepared by immunoSEQ multiplex PCR; TCRdb keeps only in-frame clonotypes and omits some of them. The table includes 120,000 or so clones, 75% to 90% detected once. The V gene is TRBV6-5, the J gene TRBJ2-1; 8 bases align to TRBD1. The specimen was PBMCs. This sequence was found in a man aged 30 to 39 in good health and CMV-seronegative. The CDR3 loop reads CASQDRVFHNEQFF. CDR3 in DNA: TGTGCCAGCCAGGACAGGGTATTTCACAATGAGCAGTTCTTC.